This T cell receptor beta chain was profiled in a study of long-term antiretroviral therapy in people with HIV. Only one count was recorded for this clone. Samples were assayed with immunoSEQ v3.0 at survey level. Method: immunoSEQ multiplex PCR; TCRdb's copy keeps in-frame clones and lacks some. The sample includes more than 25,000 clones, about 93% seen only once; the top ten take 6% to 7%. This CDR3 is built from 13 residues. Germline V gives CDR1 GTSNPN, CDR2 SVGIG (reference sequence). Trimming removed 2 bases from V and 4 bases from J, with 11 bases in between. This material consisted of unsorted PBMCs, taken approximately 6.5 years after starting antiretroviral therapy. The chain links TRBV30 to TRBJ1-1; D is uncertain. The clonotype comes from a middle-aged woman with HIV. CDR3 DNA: TGTGCCTGGAGTCGAGGGTCAGGCACTGAAGCTTTCTTT. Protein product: CAWSRGSGTEAFF.